The 13 T cell receptor beta chains in this list originate from one sample, sequenced in a study of blood T cells in healthy people across ages. A sample-barcoded 5' primer and a J-beta primer mix were used in a second PCR of about 6 to 12 cycles. One entry per CDR3 protein results from TCRdb running MiXCR on the 5' RACE reads. The repertoire holds hundreds of thousands of distinct CDR3 sequences, around three fifths seen once, with about a quarter in the top ten. The sample comprised blood. These receptors all come from a man in his forties in good health.

This clonotype turned up a few times. The V call is TRBV6-1, the J call TRBJ2-1; 11 bases are a match to TRBD2. The CDR3 is made up of 15 amino acids. Germline-derived CDR1 and CDR2 are MNHNS and SASEGT. Germline trimming cut 3 bases from V and 3 bases from J; bases unmatched to any gene: 1. The chain's CDR3 is CASSEGTSGYNEQFF. CDR3 DNA: TGTGCCAGCAGTGAGGGGACTAGCGGCTACAATGAGCAGTTCTTC.

This clonotype has a single count. The chain combines TRBV24-1 with TRBJ2-1; a weak D match, TRBD1 (5 bases). CDR1 is KGHDR and CDR2 is SFDVKD in the germline V gene. Between the trimmed V and J ends, which lost 5 bases and 10 bases, there was a span of 14 bases. CDR3 length: 13 residues. The chain's CDR3 is CATSVTGTYEQFF. In nucleotides, the CDR3 is TGTGCCACCAGTGTAACAGGTACCTACGAGCAGTTCTTC.

The V gene is TRBV27, the J gene TRBJ2-4, with D possibly being TRBD1 (6 bases). Germline values: CDR1 MNHEY, CDR2 SMNVEV (reference sequence). This CDR3 comprises 16 residues. V was shortened by 2 bases and J by 0 bases, with 11 bases between the two germline ends. In nucleotides, the CDR3 is TGTGCCAGCAGTTTAACCCGGACAGTAGCCAAAAACATTCAGTACTTC. Encoded protein: CASSLTRTVAKNIQYF.

This clonotype is a singleton in its sample. The V and J genes are TRBV9 and TRBJ2-1; 7 bases fit TRBD1. The V segment lost 3 bases and the J segment 8 bases; nucleotides outside the gene matches: 11. Per germline, CDR1 SGDLS and CDR2 YYNGEE. This CDR3 region has 15 residues. Here the CDR3 DNA reads TGTGCCAGCAGCGAACATGACAGGGTTAGGGATGAGCAGTTCTTC. Protein sequence: CASSEHDRVRDEQFF.

CDR3 DNA sequence: TGCAGTGCTAGAGTTCCAGACTGGAGGACTAACAATGAGCAGTTCTTC. This sequence encodes CSARVPDWRTNNEQFF. This chain connects TRBV20-1 to TRBJ2-1, with TRBD2 as a possible D gene (6 bases). Trimming cost V 1 base and J 5 bases, with 18 bases left between them. The CDR3 spans 16 residues. Germline-derived CDR1 and CDR2 are DFQATT and SNEGSKA (reference sequence).

The CDR3 region is CASSPPGEDYGYTF. The DNA for the CDR3 is TGTGCCAGCAGTCCGCCAGGGGAGGACTATGGCTACACCTTC. The chain joins TRBV12-3 or TRBV12-4 to TRBJ1-2; tentative D call: TRBD1 (6 bases). The CDR3 is 14 amino acids. V was clipped by 5 bases and J by 3 bases, with 13 bases between them.

This clonotype was found a few times. This rearrangement joins TRBV7-6 to TRBJ2-7; TRBD1 or TRBD2 may be the D gene (5 bases each). Between the trimmed V and J ends, which lost 7 bases and 3 bases, there was a span of 16 bases. CDR1 and CDR2 (germline): SGHVS, FNYEAQ. The CDR3 length is 14 residues. This chain's CDR3 is CASTPGVGGYEQYF. The DNA for the CDR3 is TGTGCCAGCACCCCCGGGGTTGGGGGCTACGAGCAGTACTTC.

There are a few counts of this clonotype. The chain recombines TRBV5-1 with TRBJ2-3; D not certain. Trimming took 3 bases from V and 1 from J, leaving 21 bases between them. Looked up from germline, CDR1 is SGHRS and CDR2 is YFSETQ. The CDR3 is 18 residues long. Here the CDR3 DNA reads TGCGCCAGCAGCTCCGGTGGCACACCGTTGCCTGGCACAGATACGCAGTATTTT. Protein product: CASSSGGTPLPGTDTQYF. Drawing the rest from reference TRBV5-1 and TRBJ2-3, the complete variable domain is KAGVTQTPRYLIKTRGQQVTLSCSPISGHRSVSWYQQTPGQGLQFLFEYFSETQRNKGNFPGRFSGRQFSNSRSEMNVSTLELGDSALYLCASSSGGTPLPGTDTQYFGPGTRLTVL.

The gene calls are TRBV5-1 and TRBJ1-1, with D uncertain. Trimming pared 2 bases from V and 5 bases from J, leaving 16 bases between. CDR1 and CDR2 from the germline V gene are SGHRS and YFSETQ. The CDR3 runs to 15 residues. CDR3 sequence (DNA): TGCGCCAGCAGCTTTTCCCAAGGACTCCTGACTGAAGCTTTCTTT. Amino acid sequence: CASSFSQGLLTEAFF.

The V call is TRBV9, the J call TRBJ2-1; no definite D call. The length of the CDR3 is 13 residues. V was clipped by 0 bases and J by 8 bases, with 9 bases between them. Germline V gene lookup returns CDR1 SGDLS and CDR2 YYNGEE. CDR3 region: CASSVAVFDEQFF. The CDR3 bases are TGTGCCAGCAGCGTAGCAGTATTCGATGAGCAGTTCTTC.

The DNA of the CDR3 is TGTGCCAGCAGCTCCCGGGGCCGCAATTCACCCCTCCACTTT. Translation: CASSSRGRNSPLHF. The chain employs TRBV7-2 and TRBJ1-6; D possibly corresponds to TRBD1 (5 bases). Deletions cut 4 bases from V and 7 bases from J, with 11 bases between. Germline CDR1 is SGHTA and CDR2 is FQGNSA. This CDR3 comprises 14 residues.

The chain is built from TRBV7-8 and TRBJ1-1; 7 bases line up with TRBD1. Germline assignment: CDR1 SGHVS and CDR2 FQNEAQ. This CDR3 comprises 13 residues. The trim removed 5 bases at V and 7 bases at J, leaving 7 bases unmatched. This CDR3 reads CASSAGQLNEAFF. In DNA, the CDR3 is TGTGCCAGCAGCGCGGGACAGCTCAATGAAGCTTTCTTT.

The chain joins TRBV7-2 to TRBJ2-7, with 7 bases matching TRBD2. This CDR3 is built from 15 residues. V was clipped by 2 bases and J by 7 bases; unmatched bases: 11. Germline-derived CDR1 and CDR2 are SGHTA and FQGNSA. CDR3 in amino acids: CASSLNSRAAGEQYF. The CDR3 coding sequence is TGTGCCAGCAGCTTAAACTCGCGAGCAGCGGGAGAGCAGTACTTC.